One and the same sample provided the 25 T cell receptor beta chains below, sequenced in a study of blood T cell repertoires in COVID-19. Measured with immunoSEQ multiplex PCR; TCRdb has only the in-frame clones, and not every one. Found here are some 320,000 clones, about 89% of them singletons; the top ten hold 5% to 5.5%. The sequenced material came from PBMCs or T cells enriched from blood (not recorded which). The receptors were sampled from a man aged 60-69 years who had recovered from COVID-19.

The chain joins TRBV3-1 (or the pseudogene TRBV3-2) to TRBJ2-7, with a possible D match to TRBD1 (5 bases). CDR1 is LGHDT and CDR2 is YNNKEL in the germline V gene (reference sequence). The V and J ends lost 1 base and 3 bases respectively, with 13 bases between them. The CDR3 sequence is 15 residues long. Here the CDR3 DNA reads TGTGCCAGCAGCCAAGGGCCGGCAGGGCTCTACGAGCAGTACTTC. This translates into CASSQGPAGLYEQYF.

A note on this clone: A junction boundary mismatches the germline segment, possibly from a read error. The genes are TRBV7-7 and TRBJ2-5, with 10 bases fitting TRBD2. The germline CDR1 and CDR2 sequences are SSHAT and FNYEAQ (reference sequence). The CDR3 loop spans 16 amino acids. The CDR3, as DNA: TGTGCTAGCAGCTTTTCAGCGGGAGGGCCCCAAGAGACCCAGTACTTC. Translation: CASSFSAGGPQETQYF. The full variable domain, in which reference TRBV7-7 and TRBJ2-5 provide the parts outside the CDR3, is GAGVSQSPRYKVTKRGQDVTLRCDPISSHATLYWYQQALGQGPEFLTYFNYEAQPDKSGLPSDRFSAERPEGSISTLTIQRTEQRDSAMYRCASSFSAGGPQETQYFGPGTRLLVL.

In regard to this clone: This specimen includes other DNA sequences encoding the same CDR3. The gene calls are TRBV11-2 and TRBJ1-1, with 8 bases that match TRBD1. This CDR3 is built from 13 residues. The germline V gene encodes CDR1 SGHAT and CDR2 FQNNGV. V lost 5 bases to trimming and J lost 4 bases; unmatched junction nucleotides: 3. For the CDR3, the DNA is TGTGCCAGCAGCCCCGACAGGGGCACTGAAGCTTTCTTT. This gives the protein CASSPDRGTEAFF.

V gene TRBV13 combines with J gene TRBJ2-7, with TRBD2 matching 13 bases. The CDR3 spans 15 residues. CDR1 and CDR2 (germline): PRHDT, FYEKMQ (reference sequence). The J segment lost 6 bases and the V segment lost 5 bases, leaving 7 bases of the junction unmatched. The CDR3 is CASSPRLAGGPEQYF. DNA for the CDR3: TGTGCCAGCAGCCCGCGACTAGCGGGAGGTCCCGAGCAGTACTTC.

The rearrangement links TRBV19 to TRBJ1-5; TRBD1 matches at 7 bases. V shed 3 bases, J shed 6 bases, and the junction held 5 bases outside the gene matches. Germline CDR1 and CDR2: LNHDA and SQIVND (reference sequence). The CDR3 consists of 14 residues. The CDR3 sequence: CASSIYAGGQPQHF. The CDR3 DNA follows: TGTGCCAGTAGTATCTATGCAGGGGGTCAGCCCCAGCATTTT.

The chain joins TRBV6-6 to TRBJ1-3, with D uncertain. Trimming removed 6 bases from V and 0 bases from J, with 12 bases in between. CDR3 length equals 15 residues. Germline loops: CDR1 MNHNY, CDR2 SVGAGI (reference sequence). Here the CDR3 reads CASRRTGISGNTIYF. CDR3 in DNA: TGTGCCAGCAGACGAACCGGGATCTCTGGAAACACCATATATTTT.

The V gene is TRBV15, the J gene TRBJ1-2; D gene uncertain. CDR3 length: 12 residues. The germline V and J ends were trimmed by 0 bases and 10 bases, with 9 bases remaining between them. The V gene's germline CDR1 is LNHNV and CDR2 YYDKDF (reference sequence). The CDR3 bases are TGTGCCACCAGCAGAGACTTTCGCGACTACACCTTC. This codes for CATSRDFRDYTF. Looking up the rest from reference TRBV15 and TRBJ1-2 gives the full variable domain: DAMVIQNPRYQVTQFGKPVTLSCSQTLNHNVMYWYQQKSSQAPKLLFHYYDKDFNNEADTPDNFQSRRPNTSFCFLDIRSPGLGDTAMYLCATSRDFRDYTFGSGTRLTVV.

The chain has TRBV11-2 and TRBJ2-7, with D possibly being TRBD2 (5 bases). Germline loops: CDR1 SGHAT, CDR2 FQNNGV. This CDR3 is built from 15 residues. V dropped 0 bases and J dropped 4 bases, with 13 bases sitting between them. For the CDR3, the DNA is TGTGCCAGCAGCTTAGATCAGGTCCGCGGGTACGAGCAGTACTTC. This encodes CASSLDQVRGYEQYF.

This chain uses TRBV11-2 with TRBJ1-4, with D possibly TRBD1 on 5 matching bases. Germline V lookup: CDR1 SGHAT, CDR2 FQNNGV. V was clipped by 0 bases and J by 11 bases, with 13 bases between them. The CDR3 length is 14 residues. CDR3 bases: TGTGCCAGCAGCTTAGACAGGAACCGGGGGAAACTGTTTTTT. This encodes CASSLDRNRGKLFF.

The chain employs TRBV5-1 and TRBJ1-4, with D perhaps matching TRBD1 (6 bases). The germline V and J ends were trimmed by 4 bases and 8 bases, with 15 bases remaining between them. From germline, CDR1 is SGHRS and CDR2 YFSETQ. This CDR3 spans 14 amino acids. The CDR3 nucleotides are TGCGCCAGCAGCCAAAACACAGGGACCGAAAAACTGTTTTTT. It encodes CASSQNTGTEKLFF.

The gene calls are TRBV9 and TRBJ2-7, with D tentatively TRBD2 (6 bases). This CDR3 is built from 15 residues. Germline V CDR1 and CDR2: SGDLS, YYNGEE. With 4 bases removed from V and 3 bases from J, the gap between germline ends came to 17 bases. Here the CDR3 reads CASSRGTASYYEQYF. For the CDR3, the DNA is TGTGCCAGCAGCCGCGGGACCGCGAGTTACTACGAGCAGTACTTC.

The gene calls are TRBV4-1 and TRBJ2-1; 9 bases align to TRBD1. The CDR3 loop spans 14 amino acids. Germline V gene sequence: CDR1 MGHRA, CDR2 YSYEKL. The junction had 6 bases not matched to a gene; V was cut back by 4 bases and J by 8 bases. The CDR3 loop reads CASSRRDREDEQFF. For the CDR3, the DNA is TGCGCCAGCAGCCGCCGGGACAGGGAGGATGAGCAGTTCTTC.

CDR3 coding DNA: TGCGCCAGCAGCTTGAATCAGGGCTCCTACAATGAGCAGTTCTTC. This sequence encodes CASSLNQGSYNEQFF. V is TRBV5-1 and J is TRBJ2-1; a weak D match, TRBD1 (5 bases). The germline V and J ends were trimmed by 1 base and 0 bases, with 8 bases remaining between them. Looked up from germline, CDR1 is SGHRS and CDR2 is YFSETQ. This CDR3 spans 15 amino acids.

J is TRBJ1-1 and V is TRBV5-5, with D possibly being TRBD1 (6 bases). The V end was cut by 5 bases, the J end by 6 bases, with 17 bases between. This CDR3 comprises 14 residues. Germline values: CDR1 SGHKS, CDR2 YYEKEE (reference sequence). CDR3 coding DNA: TGTGCCAGCAGGGCGGGGGGCGGTTTCGCTGAAGCTTTCTTT. Protein: CASRAGGGFAEAFF.

The chain combines TRBV7-2 with TRBJ2-3, with D perhaps matching TRBD1 (6 bases). CDR1 and CDR2 from the germline V gene are SGHTA and FQGNSA. This CDR3 has 16 amino acids. Trimming left V 6 bases short and J 0 bases short, with 16 bases between. The CDR3 coding sequence is TGTGCCAGCAGTCAAATTGGGACACGGAGCACAGATACGCAGTATTTT. This codes for CASSQIGTRSTDTQYF.

The rearrangement links TRBV19 to TRBJ1-1, with 7 bases matching TRBD1. Germline V gene data show CDR1 as LNHDA and CDR2 as SQIVND (reference sequence). The J segment lost 0 bases and the V segment lost 3 bases, leaving 7 bases of the junction unmatched. CDR3 size: 16 residues. The CDR3 reads CASSMKGAPMNTEAFF. DNA of the CDR3: TGTGCCAGTAGTATGAAGGGGGCTCCCATGAACACTGAAGCTTTCTTT.

Worth noting for this clone: The same CDR3 also results from other DNA sequences found in this sample. The chain is built from TRBV6-5 and TRBJ1-5; 8 nucleotides align to TRBD1. Losses at the gene ends were 2 bases for V and 6 bases for J; bases not matched to a gene: 3. The CDR3 has 14 amino acids. The germline gives CDR1 MNHEY, CDR2 SVGAGI. The CDR3 sequence: CASSYTGQGQPQHF. DNA of the CDR3: TGTGCCAGCAGTTACACAGGACAGGGTCAGCCCCAGCATTTT.

This clone has a handful of counts. This sequence joins TRBV5-6 and TRBJ2-7; D not resolved. Trimming removed 3 bases from V and 3 bases from J, with 7 bases in between. Germline-derived CDR1 and CDR2 are SGHDT and YYEEEE. The CDR3 sequence is 12 residues long. As DNA, the CDR3 is TGTGCCAGCAGCTCTCTAAGCTACGAGCAGTACTTC. This sequence encodes CASSSLSYEQYF.

The CDR3 DNA reads as TGTGCCAGCAGCTTAACGGGGACAGCTGGAAACACCATATATTTT. It translates to CASSLTGTAGNTIYF. The genes are TRBV7-9 and TRBJ1-3; 7 bases line up with TRBD1. CDR1 SEHNR and CDR2 FQNEAQ come from the germline V gene (reference sequence). The length of the CDR3 is 15 residues. Trimming removed 2 bases from V and 2 bases from J; junction bases left unmatched: 3.

In regard to this clone: An end of the junction differs from the germline gene, which may be a read error. V gene TRBV7-7 combines with J gene TRBJ2-5, with 12 bases that match TRBD2. CDR1 SSHAT and CDR2 FNYEAQ come from the germline V gene (reference sequence). CDR3 size: 17 residues. The CDR3 sequence is CASSLGSLAGGPETQYF. In nucleotides, the CDR3 is TGTGCTAGCAGCTTAGGATCCCTAGCGGGAGGGCCAGAGACCCAGTACTTC.

The gene calls are TRBV11-2 and TRBJ2-1; 10 bases map to TRBD2. V lost 4 bases, J lost 6 bases, and 12 bases stayed unmatched. The CDR3 totals 17 residues. Germline lookup yields CDR1 SGHAT and CDR2 FQNNGV. CDR3 sequence: CASSSIAGGQGGNEQFF. DNA of the CDR3: TGTGCCAGCAGCTCTATAGCGGGAGGCCAAGGGGGCAATGAGCAGTTCTTC.

This clone is a singleton in its sample. This chain uses TRBV28 with TRBJ2-5; D unresolved. The germline V gene encodes CDR1 MDHEN and CDR2 SYDVKM. V gave up 1 base and J gave up 1 base, with 16 bases separating them. The CDR3 has 17 residues. The CDR3 DNA is TGTGCCAGCAGTTTATCGGTCGGGTGGAAACCCCAAGAGACCCAGTACTTC. This gives the protein CASSLSVGWKPQETQYF. The full variable domain, its missing parts supplied by reference TRBV28 and TRBJ2-5, is DVKVTQSSRYLVKRTGEKVFLECVQDMDHENMFWYRQDPGLGLRLIYFSYDVKMKEKGDIPEGYSVSREKKERFSLILESASTNQTSMYLCASSLSVGWKPQETQYFGPGTRLLVL.

The V gene is TRBV2, the J gene TRBJ1-4; 8 bases agree with TRBD1. Germline V CDR1 and CDR2: SNHLY, FYNNEI. This CDR3 region has 13 residues. Trimming removed 7 bases from V and 5 bases from J; junction bases left unmatched: 3. CDR3 sequence: CASIDRGNEKLFF. The CDR3 coding sequence is TGTGCCAGCATTGACAGGGGAAATGAAAAACTGTTTTTT. The full variable domain, its missing parts supplied by reference TRBV2 and TRBJ1-4, is EPEVTQTPSHQVTQMGQEVILRCVPISNHLYFYWYRQILGQKVEFLVSFYNNEISEKSEIFDDQFSVERPDGSNFTLKIRSTKLEDSAMYFCASIDRGNEKLFFGSGTQLSVL.

V usage is TRBV4-2 and J usage is TRBJ2-5; tentatively, D is TRBD1 (6 bases). V shed 0 bases and J shed 4 bases, with 18 bases lying between them. The germline CDR1 and CDR2 sequences are LGHNA and YNFKEQ. This CDR3 spans 17 amino acids. The chain's CDR3 is CASSQEYYRGGVETQYF. Here the CDR3 DNA reads TGTGCCAGCAGCCAAGAATACTACAGAGGGGGTGTAGAGACCCAGTACTTC.

The chain recombines TRBV6-1 with TRBJ2-1; maybe TRBD2 (6 bases). V gave up 4 bases and J gave up 3 bases, with 13 bases separating them. CDR1 is MNHNS, CDR2 SASEGT, per germline. This CDR3 comprises 15 residues. CDR3 bases: TGTGCCAGCAGTGGGGGGGTCCCGGGCTACAATGAGCAGTTCTTC. This sequence encodes CASSGGVPGYNEQFF.